This T cell receptor beta chain was captured by sequencing in a study of T-cell reconstitution after alpha-beta-depleted transplantation in children. Findings and limits, study-wide: Among T cells one year after transplant, newly produced cells accounted for most counts and diversity.

Germline lookup yields CDR1 LGHNA and CDR2 YSLEER. The V gene lost 2 bases and the J gene lost 2 bases, with 13 bases spanning the gap. The CDR3 is made up of 15 amino acids. The library targeted TCRbeta and was prepared with unique molecular identifiers. Each CDR3 protein is one row after TCRdb ran MiXCR on the PCR reads. This sample has about a million distinct CDR3 sequences; around 30% occur once, and the top ten carry around 30%. As regards this clonotype: Its antigen is not known.

The clonotype originates from a boy under two years old who had a stem cell transplant for SCID, so the T cells may come from the graft donor. The source was PBMCs, mostly from graft donor cells, collected 360 days after TCRalphabeta/CD19-depleted stem cell transplant. The chain employs TRBV4-3 and TRBJ2-7, with D perhaps TRBD1 or TRBD2 (5 bases each). Written as DNA, the CDR3 is TGCGCCAGCAGCCAATCGCAGGGAGAGGCCTACGAGCAGTACTTC. Its protein product is CASSQSQGEAYEQYF.